The clone carrying this T cell receptor gamma chain is termed medium-sized. Its antigen is not known. The CDR3 spans 10 residues. Per the germline V gene, CDR1 is VTNTFY and CDR2 is YDVSTARD (reference sequence). Trimming cost V 5 bases and J 10 bases; bases outside gene matches: 5. The data were taken from a study of gamma delta lymphoproliferative disorders and STAT genes. In the study overall: The LymphoTrack Dx TCRG Assay amplified gamma chains from at least 50 ng of genomic DNA. Delta-chain libraries followed the EuroClonality-NGS standard operating procedure.

TCRdb fed the multiplex PCR reads to CATT. The sample consists of about 1,600 gamma-chain clones, 8.5% to 10% of them appearing once. PBMCs from patients and controls supplied the genomic DNA for sequencing. Findings of the study overall: Nearly all major patient gamma and delta clonotypes were public; only two gamma clonotypes were disease-private. In whole-repertoire clustering, gamma separated patients from controls, unlike delta.

Sequencing was performed on blood. The receptor was isolated from a human donor in good health. The genes are TRGV3 and TRGJ1 or TRGJ2. Here the J gene came from matching the DNA to germline, since TCRdb omits it. The CDR3 loop is CATWGNKKLF. In DNA form, the CDR3 reads TGTGCCACCTGGGGAAACAAGAAACTCTTT.